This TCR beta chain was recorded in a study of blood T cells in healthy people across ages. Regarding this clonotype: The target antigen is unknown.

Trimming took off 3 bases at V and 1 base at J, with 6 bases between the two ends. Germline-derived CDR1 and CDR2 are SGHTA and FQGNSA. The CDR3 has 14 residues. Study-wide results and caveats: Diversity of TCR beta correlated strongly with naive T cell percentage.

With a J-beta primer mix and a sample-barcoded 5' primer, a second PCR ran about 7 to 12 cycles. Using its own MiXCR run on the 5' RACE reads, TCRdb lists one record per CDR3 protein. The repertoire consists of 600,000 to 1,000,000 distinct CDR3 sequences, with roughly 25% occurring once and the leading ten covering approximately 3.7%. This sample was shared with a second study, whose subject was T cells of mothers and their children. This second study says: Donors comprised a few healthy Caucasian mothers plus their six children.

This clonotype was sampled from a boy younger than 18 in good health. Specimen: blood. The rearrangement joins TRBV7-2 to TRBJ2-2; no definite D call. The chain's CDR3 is CASSLHRNTGELFF. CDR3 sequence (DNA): TGTGCCAGCAGCTTGCACAGGAACACCGGGGAGCTGTTTTTT.